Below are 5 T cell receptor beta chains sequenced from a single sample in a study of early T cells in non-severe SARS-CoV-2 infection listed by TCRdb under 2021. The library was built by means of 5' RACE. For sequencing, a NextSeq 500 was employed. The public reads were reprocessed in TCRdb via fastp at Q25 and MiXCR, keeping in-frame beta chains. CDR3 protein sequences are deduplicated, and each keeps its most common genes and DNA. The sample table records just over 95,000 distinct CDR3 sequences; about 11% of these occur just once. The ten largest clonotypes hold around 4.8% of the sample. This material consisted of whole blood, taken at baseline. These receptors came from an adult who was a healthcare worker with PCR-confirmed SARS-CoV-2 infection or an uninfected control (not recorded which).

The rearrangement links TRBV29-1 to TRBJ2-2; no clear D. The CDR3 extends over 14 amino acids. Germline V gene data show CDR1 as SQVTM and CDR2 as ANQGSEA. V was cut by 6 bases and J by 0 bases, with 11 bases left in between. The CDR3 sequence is CSVRKNTNTGELFF. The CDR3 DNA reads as TGCAGCGTCCGCAAGAATACGAACACCGGGGAGCTGTTTTTT.

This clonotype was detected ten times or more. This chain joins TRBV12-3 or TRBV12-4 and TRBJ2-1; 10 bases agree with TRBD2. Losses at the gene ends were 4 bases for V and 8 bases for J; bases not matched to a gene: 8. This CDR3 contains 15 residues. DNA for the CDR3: TGTGCCAGCAGTTGGCCTAGCGGGGGCGGAGATGAGCAGTTCTTC. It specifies CASSWPSGGGDEQFF.

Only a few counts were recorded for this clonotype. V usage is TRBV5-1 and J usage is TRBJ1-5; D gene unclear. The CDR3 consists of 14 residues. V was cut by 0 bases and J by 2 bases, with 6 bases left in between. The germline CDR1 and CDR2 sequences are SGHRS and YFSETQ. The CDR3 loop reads CASSLDQGNQPQHF. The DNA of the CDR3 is TGCGCCAGCAGCTTGGACCAGGGCAATCAGCCCCAGCATTTT.

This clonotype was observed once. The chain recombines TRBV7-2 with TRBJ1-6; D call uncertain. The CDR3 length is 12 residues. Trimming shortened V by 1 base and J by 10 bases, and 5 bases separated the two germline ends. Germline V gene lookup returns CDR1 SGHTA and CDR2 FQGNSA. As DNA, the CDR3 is TGTGCCAGCAGCTTAGATTTATCACCCCTCCACTTT. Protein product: CASSLDLSPLHF.

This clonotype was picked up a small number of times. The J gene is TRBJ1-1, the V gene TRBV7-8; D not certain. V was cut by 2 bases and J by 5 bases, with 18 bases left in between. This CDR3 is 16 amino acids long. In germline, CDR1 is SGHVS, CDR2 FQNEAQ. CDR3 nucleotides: TGTGCCAGCAGCTTAAACCAGATCATGGGTTTGACTGAAGCTTTCTTT. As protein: CASSLNQIMGLTEAFF.